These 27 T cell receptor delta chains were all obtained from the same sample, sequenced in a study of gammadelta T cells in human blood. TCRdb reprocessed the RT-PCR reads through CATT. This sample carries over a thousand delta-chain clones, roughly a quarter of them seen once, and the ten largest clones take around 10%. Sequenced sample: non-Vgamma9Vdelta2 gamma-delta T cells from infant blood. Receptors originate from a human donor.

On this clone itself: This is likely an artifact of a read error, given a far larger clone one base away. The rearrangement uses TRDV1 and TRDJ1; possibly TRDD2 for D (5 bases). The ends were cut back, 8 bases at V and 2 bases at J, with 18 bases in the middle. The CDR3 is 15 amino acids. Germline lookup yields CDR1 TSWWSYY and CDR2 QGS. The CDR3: CALHSCRPSTDKLIF. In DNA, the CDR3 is TGTGCTCTTCATTCCTGTCGCCCTTCAACCGATAAACTCATCTTT.

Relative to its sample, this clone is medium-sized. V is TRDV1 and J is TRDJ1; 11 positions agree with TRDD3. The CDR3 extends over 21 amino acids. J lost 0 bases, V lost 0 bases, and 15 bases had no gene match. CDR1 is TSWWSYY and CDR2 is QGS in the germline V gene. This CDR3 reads CALGELGGPGGYFAYTDKLIF. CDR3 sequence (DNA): TGTGCTCTTGGGGAACTCGGCGGTCCTGGGGGATACTTTGCGTACACCGATAAACTCATCTTT.

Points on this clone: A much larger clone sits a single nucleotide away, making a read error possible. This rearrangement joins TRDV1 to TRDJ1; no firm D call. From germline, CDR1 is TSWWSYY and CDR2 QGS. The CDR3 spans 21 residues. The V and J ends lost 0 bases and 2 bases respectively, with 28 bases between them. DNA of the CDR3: TGTGCTCTTGGGGAACTAGAGCAACTGAGTTACGACGGGTGTCGGACCGATAAACTCATCTTT. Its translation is CALGELEQLSYDGCRTDKLIF.

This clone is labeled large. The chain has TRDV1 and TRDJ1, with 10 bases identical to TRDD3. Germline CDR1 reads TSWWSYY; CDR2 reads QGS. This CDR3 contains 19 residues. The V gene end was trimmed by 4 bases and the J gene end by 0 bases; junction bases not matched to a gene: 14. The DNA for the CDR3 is TGTGCTCTTGGGGCTACAATGCAGGGGGGATACGCTTACACCGATAAACTCATCTTT. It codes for CALGATMQGGYAYTDKLIF.

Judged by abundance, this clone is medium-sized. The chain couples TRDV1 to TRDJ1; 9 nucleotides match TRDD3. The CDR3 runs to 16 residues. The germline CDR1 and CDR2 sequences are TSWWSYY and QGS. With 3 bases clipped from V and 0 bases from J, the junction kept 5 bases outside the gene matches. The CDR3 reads CALGELPGGYTDKLIF. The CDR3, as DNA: TGTGCTCTTGGGGAGCTTCCTGGGGGATACACCGATAAACTCATCTTT.

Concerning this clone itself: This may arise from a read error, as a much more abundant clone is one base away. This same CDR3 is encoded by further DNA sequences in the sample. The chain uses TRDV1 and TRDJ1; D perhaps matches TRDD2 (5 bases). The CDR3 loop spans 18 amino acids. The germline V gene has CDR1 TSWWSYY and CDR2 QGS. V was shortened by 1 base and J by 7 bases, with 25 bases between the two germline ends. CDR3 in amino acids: CALGERHPLNLPPVKLIF. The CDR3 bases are TGTGCTCTTGGGGAACGACACCCTCTAAACCTACCTCCTGTTAAACTCATCTTT.

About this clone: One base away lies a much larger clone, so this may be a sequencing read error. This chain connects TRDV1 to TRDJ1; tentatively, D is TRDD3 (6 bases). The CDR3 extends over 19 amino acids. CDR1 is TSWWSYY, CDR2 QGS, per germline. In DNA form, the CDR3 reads TGTGCTCTTGGGGAAGAAAGGTACGGGGGGGACATGTACACCAATAAACTCATCTTT. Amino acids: CALGEERYGGDMYTNKLIF.

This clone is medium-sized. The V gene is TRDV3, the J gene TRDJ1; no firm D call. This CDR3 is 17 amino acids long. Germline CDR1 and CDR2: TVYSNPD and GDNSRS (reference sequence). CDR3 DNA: TGTGCGTTAGCCCCAAGCCCCGGGAGGGTTAACACCGATAAACTCATCTTT. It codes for CALAPSPGRVNTDKLIF.

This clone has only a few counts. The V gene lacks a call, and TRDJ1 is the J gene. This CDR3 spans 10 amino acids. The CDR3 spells CARLTDKLIF. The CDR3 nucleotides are TGCGCCCGTCTGACCGATAAACTCATCTTT.

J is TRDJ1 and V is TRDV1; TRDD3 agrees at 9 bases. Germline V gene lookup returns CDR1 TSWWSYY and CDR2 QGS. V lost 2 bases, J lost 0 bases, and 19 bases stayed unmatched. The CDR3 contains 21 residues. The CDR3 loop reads CALGERVLGDGRGDYTDKLIF. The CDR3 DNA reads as TGTGCTCTTGGGGAAAGAGTACTGGGGGACGGAAGGGGGGACTACACCGATAAACTCATCTTT.

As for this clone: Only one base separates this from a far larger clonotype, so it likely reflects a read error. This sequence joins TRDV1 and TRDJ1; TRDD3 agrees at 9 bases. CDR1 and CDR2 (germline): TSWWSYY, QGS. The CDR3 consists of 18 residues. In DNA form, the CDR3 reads TGTGCTCTTGGCTACCGACGGGGATACGCGGGTAGCACCGATAATCTCATCTTT. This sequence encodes CALGYRRGYAGSTDNLIF.

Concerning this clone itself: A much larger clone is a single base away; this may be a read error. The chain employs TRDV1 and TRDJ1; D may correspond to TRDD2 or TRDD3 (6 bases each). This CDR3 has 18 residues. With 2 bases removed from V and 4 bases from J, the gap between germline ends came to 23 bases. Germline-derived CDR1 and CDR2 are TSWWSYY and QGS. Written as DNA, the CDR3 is TGTGCTCTTGGGGAAAGGTTCTTCCTCGGGGAGATACGCGATAAACTCATCTTT. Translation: CALGERFFLGEIRDKLIF.

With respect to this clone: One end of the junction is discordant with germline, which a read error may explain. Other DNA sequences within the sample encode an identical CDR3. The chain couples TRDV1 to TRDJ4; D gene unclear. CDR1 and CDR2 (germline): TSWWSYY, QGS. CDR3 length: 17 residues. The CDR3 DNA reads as TGTGCTCTTGGGGAACACATCGAGGGGCTCTATTTTCGACCACTGATCTTT. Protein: CALGEHIEGLYFRPLIF.

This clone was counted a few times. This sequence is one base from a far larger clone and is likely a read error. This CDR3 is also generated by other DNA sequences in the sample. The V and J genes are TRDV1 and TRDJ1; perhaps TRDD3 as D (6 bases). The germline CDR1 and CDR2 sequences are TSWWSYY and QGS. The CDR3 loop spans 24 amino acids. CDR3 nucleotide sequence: TGTGCCCTTGGGGATCGCACTTGCACCCCCGAACCGCCTGAACTTTCCTCTGGTGACGATAAACTCATCTTT. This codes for CALGDRTCTPEPPELSSGDDKLIF.

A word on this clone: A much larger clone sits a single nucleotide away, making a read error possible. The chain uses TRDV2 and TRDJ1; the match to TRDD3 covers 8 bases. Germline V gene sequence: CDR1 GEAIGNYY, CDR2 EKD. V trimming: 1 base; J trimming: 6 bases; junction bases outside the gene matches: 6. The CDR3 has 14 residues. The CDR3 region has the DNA TGTGCCTGTGACACAGGCTGGGGGAGGAATAAACTCATCTTT. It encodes CACDTGWGRNKLIF.

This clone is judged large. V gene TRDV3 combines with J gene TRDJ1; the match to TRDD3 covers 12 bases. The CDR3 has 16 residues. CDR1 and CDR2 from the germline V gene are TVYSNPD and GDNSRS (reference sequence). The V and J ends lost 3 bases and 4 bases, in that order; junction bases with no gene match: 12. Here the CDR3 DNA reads TGTGCCTTCCCCCCCCAATCCTGGGGGATACGCGATAAACTCATCTTT. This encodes CAFPPQSWGIRDKLIF.

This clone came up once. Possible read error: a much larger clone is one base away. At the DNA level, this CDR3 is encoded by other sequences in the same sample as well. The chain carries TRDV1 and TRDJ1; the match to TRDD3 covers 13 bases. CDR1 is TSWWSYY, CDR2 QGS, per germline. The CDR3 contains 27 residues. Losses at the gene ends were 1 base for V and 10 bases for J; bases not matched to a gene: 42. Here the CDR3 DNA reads TGTGCTCTTGGGGAACATCTCCCTAAGCGTCTCGAGCGTACTGGGGATCTCGAGCGTACTGGGGGATACGCACTCATCTTT. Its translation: CALGEHLPKRLERTGDLERTGGYALIF.

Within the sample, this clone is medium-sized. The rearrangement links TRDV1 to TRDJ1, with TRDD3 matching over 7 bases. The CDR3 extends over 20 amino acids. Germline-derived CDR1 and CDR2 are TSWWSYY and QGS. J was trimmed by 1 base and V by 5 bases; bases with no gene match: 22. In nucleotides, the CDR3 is TGTGCTCTTGGGAGTCCGTCCATCTACTTTCCACTGGGGACCACCGATAAACTCATCTTT. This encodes CALGSPSIYFPLGTTDKLIF.

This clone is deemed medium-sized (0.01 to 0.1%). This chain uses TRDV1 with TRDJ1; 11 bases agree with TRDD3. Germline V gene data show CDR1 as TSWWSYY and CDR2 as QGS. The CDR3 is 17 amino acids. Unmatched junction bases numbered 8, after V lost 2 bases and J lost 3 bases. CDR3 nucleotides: TGTGCTCTTGGGGAAAATTGTACCTGGGGGATACCCGATAAACTCATCTTT. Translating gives CALGENCTWGIPDKLIF.

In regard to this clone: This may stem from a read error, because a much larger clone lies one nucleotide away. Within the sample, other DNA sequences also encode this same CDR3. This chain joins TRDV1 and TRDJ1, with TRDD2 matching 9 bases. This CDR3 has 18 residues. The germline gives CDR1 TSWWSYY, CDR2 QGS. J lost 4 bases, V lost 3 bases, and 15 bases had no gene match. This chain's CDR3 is CALGDGPSYPGVYDKLIF. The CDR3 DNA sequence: TGTGCTCTTGGGGACGGGCCTTCCTACCCTGGGGTTTACGATAAACTCATCTTT.

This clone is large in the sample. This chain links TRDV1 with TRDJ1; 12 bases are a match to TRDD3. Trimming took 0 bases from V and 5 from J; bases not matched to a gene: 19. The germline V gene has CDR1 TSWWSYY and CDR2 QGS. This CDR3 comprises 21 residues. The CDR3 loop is CALGELWPTEAGGYAYDKLIF. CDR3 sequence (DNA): TGTGCTCTTGGGGAACTCTGGCCTACAGAAGCTGGGGGATACGCGTATGATAAACTCATCTTT.

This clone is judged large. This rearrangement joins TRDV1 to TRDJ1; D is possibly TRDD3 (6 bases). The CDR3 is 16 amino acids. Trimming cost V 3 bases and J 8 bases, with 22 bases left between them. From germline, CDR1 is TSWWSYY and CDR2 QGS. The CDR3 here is CALGDLKYAGMSKLIF. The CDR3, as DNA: TGTGCTCTTGGGGACCTCAAATACGCGGGGATGTCAAAACTCATCTTT.

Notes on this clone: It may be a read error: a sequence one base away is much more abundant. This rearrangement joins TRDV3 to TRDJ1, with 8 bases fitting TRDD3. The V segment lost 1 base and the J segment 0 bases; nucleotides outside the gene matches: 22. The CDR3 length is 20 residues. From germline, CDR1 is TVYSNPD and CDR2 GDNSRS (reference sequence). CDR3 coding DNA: TGTGCCTTTACCTCCAACGATGGGGTACTGGGGGCCCTGTACACCGATAAACTCATCTTT. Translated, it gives CAFTSNDGVLGALYTDKLIF.

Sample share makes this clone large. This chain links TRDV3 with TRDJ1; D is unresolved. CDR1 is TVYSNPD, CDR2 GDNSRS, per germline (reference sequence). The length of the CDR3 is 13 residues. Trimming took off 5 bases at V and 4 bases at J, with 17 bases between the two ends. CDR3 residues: CAMSPDPIDKLIF. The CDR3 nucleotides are TGTGCCATGTCTCCGGACCCCATCGATAAACTCATCTTT.

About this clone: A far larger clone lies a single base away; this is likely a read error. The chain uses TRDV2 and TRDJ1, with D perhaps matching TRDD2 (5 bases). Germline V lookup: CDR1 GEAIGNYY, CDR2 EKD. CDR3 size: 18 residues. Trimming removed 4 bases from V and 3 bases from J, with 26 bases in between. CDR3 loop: CACEEPSPFKRGADKLIF. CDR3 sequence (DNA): TGTGCCTGTGAGGAGCCTTCTCCCTTTAAACGCGGCGCCGATAAACTCATCTTT.

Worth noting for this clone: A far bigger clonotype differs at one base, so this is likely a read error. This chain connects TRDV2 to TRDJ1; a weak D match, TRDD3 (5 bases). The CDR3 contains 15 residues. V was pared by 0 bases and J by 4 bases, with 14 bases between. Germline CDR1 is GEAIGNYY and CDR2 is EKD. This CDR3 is CACDTGTRDDDKLIF. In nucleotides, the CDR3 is TGTGCCTGTGACACCGGGACTAGGGATGACGATAAACTCATCTTT.

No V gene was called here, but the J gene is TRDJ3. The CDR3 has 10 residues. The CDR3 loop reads CSGDTRQMFF. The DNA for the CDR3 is TGCTCCGGGGACACCCGACAGATGTTTTTC.